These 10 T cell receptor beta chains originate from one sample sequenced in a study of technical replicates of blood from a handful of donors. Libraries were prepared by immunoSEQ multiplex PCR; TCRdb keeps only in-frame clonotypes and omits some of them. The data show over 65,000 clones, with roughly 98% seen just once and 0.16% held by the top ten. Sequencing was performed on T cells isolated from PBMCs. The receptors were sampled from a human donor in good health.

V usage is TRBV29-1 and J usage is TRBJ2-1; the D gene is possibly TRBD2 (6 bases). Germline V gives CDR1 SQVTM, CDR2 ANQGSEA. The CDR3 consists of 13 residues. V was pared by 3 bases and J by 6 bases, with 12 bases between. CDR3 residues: CSVETQGGNEQFF. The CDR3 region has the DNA TGCAGCGTTGAGACCCAGGGAGGCAATGAGCAGTTCTTC.

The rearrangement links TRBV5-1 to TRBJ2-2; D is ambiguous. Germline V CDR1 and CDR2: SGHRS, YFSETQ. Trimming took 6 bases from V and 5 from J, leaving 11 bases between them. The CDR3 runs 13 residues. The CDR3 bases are TGCGCCAGCAATCCGACTTTTACCGGGGAGCTGTTTTTT. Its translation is CASNPTFTGELFF. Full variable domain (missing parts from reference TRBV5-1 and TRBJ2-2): KAGVTQTPRYLIKTRGQQVTLSCSPISGHRSVSWYQQTPGQGLQFLFEYFSETQRNKGNFPGRFSGRQFSNSRSEMNVSTLELGDSALYLCASNPTFTGELFFGEGSRLTVL.

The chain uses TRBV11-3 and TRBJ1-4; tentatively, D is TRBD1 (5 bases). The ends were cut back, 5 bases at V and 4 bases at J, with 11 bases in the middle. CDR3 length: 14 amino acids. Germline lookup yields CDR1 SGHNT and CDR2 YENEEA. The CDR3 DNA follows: TGTGCCAGCAGCCCAGGGATGGGTAATGAAAAACTGTTTTTT. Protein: CASSPGMGNEKLFF. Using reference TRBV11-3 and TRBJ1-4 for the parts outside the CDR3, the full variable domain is EAGVVQSPRYKIIEKKQPVAFWCNPISGHNTLYWYLQNLGQGPELLIRYENEEAVDDSQLPKDRFSAERLKGVDSTLKIQPAELGDSAVYLCASSPGMGNEKLFFGSGTQLSVL.

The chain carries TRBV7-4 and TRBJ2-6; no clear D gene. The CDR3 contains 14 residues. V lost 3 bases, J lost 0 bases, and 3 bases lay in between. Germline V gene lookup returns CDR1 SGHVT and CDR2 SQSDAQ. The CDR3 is CASSFNSGANVLTF. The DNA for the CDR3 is TGTGCCAGCAGCTTTAACTCTGGGGCCAACGTCCTGACTTTC.

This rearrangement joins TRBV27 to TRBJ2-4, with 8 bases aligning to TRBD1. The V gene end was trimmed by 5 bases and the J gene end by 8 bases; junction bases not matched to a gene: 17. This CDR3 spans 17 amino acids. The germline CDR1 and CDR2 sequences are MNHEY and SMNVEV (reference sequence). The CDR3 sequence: CASSQWGRTGNWDIQYF. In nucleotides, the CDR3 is TGTGCCAGCAGTCAATGGGGGAGGACAGGGAATTGGGACATTCAGTACTTC.

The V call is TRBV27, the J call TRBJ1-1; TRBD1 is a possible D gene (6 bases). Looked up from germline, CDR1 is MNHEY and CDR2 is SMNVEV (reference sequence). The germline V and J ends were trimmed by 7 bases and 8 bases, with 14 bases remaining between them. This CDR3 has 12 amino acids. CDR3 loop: CASTHFTGEAFF. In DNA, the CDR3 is TGTGCCAGCACTCACTTTACAGGGGAAGCTTTCTTT.

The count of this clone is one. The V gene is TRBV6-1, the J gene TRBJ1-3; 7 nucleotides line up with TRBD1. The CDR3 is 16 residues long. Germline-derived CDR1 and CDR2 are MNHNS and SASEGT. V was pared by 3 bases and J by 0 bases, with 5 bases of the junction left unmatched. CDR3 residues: CASSDAGTVSGNTIYF. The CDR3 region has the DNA TGTGCCAGCAGTGATGCTGGGACAGTCTCTGGAAACACCATATATTTT.

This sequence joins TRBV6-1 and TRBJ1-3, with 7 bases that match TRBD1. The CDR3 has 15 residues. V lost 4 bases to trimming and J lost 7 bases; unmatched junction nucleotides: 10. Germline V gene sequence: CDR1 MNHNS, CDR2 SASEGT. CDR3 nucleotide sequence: TGTGCCAGCAGTGCAGTAGACAGGGAACACAACACCATATATTTT. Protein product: CASSAVDREHNTIYF.

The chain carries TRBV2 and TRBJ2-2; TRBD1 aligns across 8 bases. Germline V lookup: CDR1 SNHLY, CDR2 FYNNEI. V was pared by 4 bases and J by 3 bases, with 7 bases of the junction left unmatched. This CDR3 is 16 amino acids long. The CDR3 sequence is CASSGQGARYTGELFF. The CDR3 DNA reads TGTGCCAGCAGTGGGCAGGGGGCCAGATACACCGGGGAGCTGTTTTTT. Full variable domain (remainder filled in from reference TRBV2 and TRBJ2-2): EPEVTQTPSHQVTQMGQEVILRCVPISNHLYFYWYRQILGQKVEFLVSFYNNEISEKSEIFDDQFSVERPDGSNFTLKIRSTKLEDSAMYFCASSGQGARYTGELFFGEGSRLTVL.

CDR3 protein: CASTLDRVGQPQHF. The CDR3 DNA reads TGTGCCAGTACCCTAGACAGGGTCGGTCAGCCCCAGCATTTT. The V and J genes are TRBV19 and TRBJ1-5, with 7 bases lining up with TRBD1. This CDR3 spans 14 amino acids. Germline V CDR1 and CDR2: LNHDA, SQIVND (reference sequence). The trim removed 7 bases at V and 6 bases at J, leaving 9 bases unmatched.